These 26 T cell receptor beta chains were all obtained from the same sample, sequenced in a study of T cells in Graves' hyperthyroidism and ophthalmopathy. RNA transcripts gave rise to amplified TCR beta CDR3 regions. An initial round of RT-PCR targeting the TCR CDR3 relied on the HTBI primer set. TCRdb reprocessed the multiplex PCR reads via MiXCR and lists one record per CDR3 protein. Among roughly 500,000 distinct CDR3 sequences listed, approximately 48% were seen once. The sequenced material came from peripheral blood or thyroid tissue (not recorded which). These receptors all stem from an adult woman with Graves' disease, either hyperthyroidism or ophthalmopathy (not recorded which).

The genes are TRBV2 and TRBJ1-1; no firm D call. The CDR3 runs to 14 residues. Trimming cost V 8 bases and J 1 base, with 14 bases left between them. Germline CDR1 SNHLY, CDR2 FYNNEI. CDR3 region: CASLAYMENTEAFF. The CDR3 DNA is TGTGCCAGCTTAGCGTATATGGAGAACACTGAAGCTTTCTTT. The variable domain in full, completed from reference TRBV2 and TRBJ1-1, reads EPEVTQTPSHQVTQMGQEVILRCVPISNHLYFYWYRQILGQKVEFLVSFYNNEISEKSEIFDDQFSVERPDGSNFTLKIRSTKLEDSAMYFCASLAYMENTEAFFGQGTRLTVV.

This clonotype has ten or more counts. V is TRBV7-8 and J is TRBJ1-2; the match to TRBD1 covers 7 bases. The V gene end was trimmed by 4 bases and the J gene end by 4 bases; junction bases not matched to a gene: 6. CDR3 size: 14 residues. Germline V gene lookup returns CDR1 SGHVS and CDR2 FQNEAQ. The CDR3 coding sequence is TGTGCCAGCAGCTCACCCGGGACAGCCTATGGCTACACCTTC. Amino acid sequence: CASSSPGTAYGYTF.

CDR3 DNA sequence: TGTGCCAGCAGCATCTCGGAGGACAGGGGGCGGAATTCACCCCTCCACTTT. Translating gives CASSISEDRGRNSPLHF. V gene TRBV7-9 combines with J gene TRBJ1-6; 11 bases map to TRBD1. Germline-derived CDR1 and CDR2 are SEHNR and FQNEAQ (reference sequence). The length of the CDR3 is 17 residues. Unmatched junction bases numbered 10, after V lost 5 bases and J lost 7 bases.

Note on this clonotype: A read error may explain this, as a much larger clone is one base away. V and J are TRBV5-6 and TRBJ2-5; 8 bases are shared with TRBD2. The CDR3 totals 14 residues. The trim removed 3 bases at V and 2 bases at J, leaving 3 bases unmatched. Germline V gene lookup returns CDR1 SGHDT and CDR2 YYEEEE. As DNA, the CDR3 is TGTGCCAGCAGCTCCGTAGCGGGACAAGAGACCCAGTACTTC. It translates to CASSSVAGQETQYF.

This clonotype was seen many times. The chain has TRBV10-2 and TRBJ1-4; D ambiguous. The CDR3 sequence is 14 residues long. Between the trimmed V and J ends, which lost 9 bases and 5 bases, there was a span of 16 bases. From germline, CDR1 is WSHSY and CDR2 SAAADI. The CDR3 sequence: CARVNRTSNEKLFF. Written as DNA, the CDR3 is TGCGCCAGGGTGAACAGAACTTCCAATGAAAAACTGTTTTTT.

The chain couples TRBV14 to TRBJ2-5, with 13 bases fitting TRBD2. The V gene end was trimmed by 0 bases and the J gene end by 2 bases; junction bases not matched to a gene: 6. Germline CDR1 is SGHDN and CDR2 is FVKESK. The CDR3 runs to 18 residues. CDR3 region: CASSQELGTSGEQETQYF. The DNA of the CDR3 is TGTGCCAGCAGCCAAGAACTCGGGACTAGCGGGGAGCAAGAGACCCAGTACTTC. The full variable domain, rest sourced from reference TRBV14 and TRBJ2-5, is EAGVTQFPSHSVIEKGQTVTLRCDPISGHDNLYWYRRVMGKEIKFLLHFVKESKQDESGMPNNRFLAERTGGTYSTLKVQPAELEDSGVYFCASSQELGTSGEQETQYFGPGTRLLVL.

The chain recombines TRBV4-3 with TRBJ1-5; 8 bases are a match to TRBD1. The CDR3 sequence is 15 residues long. CDR1 is LGHNA and CDR2 is YSLEER in the germline V gene. Trimming cost V 4 bases and J 4 bases; bases outside gene matches: 6. CDR3 residues: CASSPDRGDNQPQHF. CDR3 DNA sequence: TGCGCCAGCAGCCCCGACAGGGGAGATAATCAGCCCCAGCATTTT.

The V and J genes are TRBV15 and TRBJ1-2; D is possibly TRBD1 (5 bases). Germline V gives CDR1 LNHNV, CDR2 YYDKDF (reference sequence). Trimming left V 2 bases short and J 7 bases short, with 8 bases between. CDR3 length: 12 residues. CDR3 protein: CATSRIGTGYTF. In nucleotides, the CDR3 is TGTGCCACCAGCAGAATCGGGACTGGCTACACCTTC.

This clonotype was seen just once. The chain joins TRBV11-1 to TRBJ2-7; 7 nucleotides align to TRBD1. This CDR3 region has 13 residues. Trimming cost V 5 bases and J 7 bases; bases outside gene matches: 8. Germline CDR1 and CDR2: SGHAT and FQDESV (reference sequence). In DNA form, the CDR3 reads TGTGCCAGCAGCAATTCAGGGGGATCGGAGCAGTACTTC. It translates to CASSNSGGSEQYF.

This chain joins TRBV29-1 and TRBJ1-1, with a tentative D call TRBD1 (5 bases). Germline V gene lookup returns CDR1 SQVTM and CDR2 ANQGSEA. The V end was cut by 7 bases, the J end by 3 bases, with 18 bases between. The CDR3 covers 14 residues. The CDR3 DNA reads TGCAGCGCCCGGGGCTACCCGGGGGACACTGAAGCTTTCTTT. This encodes CSARGYPGDTEAFF.

The rearrangement uses TRBV7-2 and TRBJ2-7, with D uncertain. V lost 0 bases, J lost 3 bases, and 6 bases lay in between. The CDR3 totals 13 residues. Germline V gives CDR1 SGHTA, CDR2 FQGNSA. CDR3 coding DNA: TGTGCCAGCAGCTTAGCAGAACGCTACGAGCAGTACTTC. This gives the protein CASSLAERYEQYF.

This chain uses TRBV7-8 with TRBJ2-5; 11 nucleotides align to TRBD1. V shed 3 bases and J 4 bases; nucleotides not matched to a gene: 4. There are 15 residues in the CDR3. Germline loops: CDR1 SGHVS, CDR2 FQNEAQ. CDR3 sequence (DNA): TGTGCCAGCAGCTTCCCGGACAGGGGGCGAGAGACCCAGTACTTC. Translating gives CASSFPDRGRETQYF.

This clonotype was counted between two and nine times. The chain has TRBV19 and TRBJ1-4, with 7 bases matching TRBD1. V gave up 10 bases and J gave up 5 bases; unmatched junction bases: 7. CDR1 is LNHDA and CDR2 is SQIVND in the germline V gene (reference sequence). The CDR3 has 13 residues. The DNA for the CDR3 is TGTGCCACCCTGGACAGGCGAAATGAAAAACTGTTTTTT. Translation: CATLDRRNEKLFF.

The rearrangement joins TRBV10-3 to TRBJ2-2, with TRBD1 matching over 7 bases. The CDR3 contains 16 residues. Germline V lookup: CDR1 ENHRY, CDR2 SYGVKD. The V segment lost 4 bases and the J segment 0 bases; nucleotides outside the gene matches: 5. The CDR3 coding sequence is TGTGCCATCAGTGGTCCGGGACAGCCGAACACCGGGGAGCTGTTTTTT. This translates into CAISGPGQPNTGELFF.

This clonotype was picked up one time. Just one base apart from a much larger clone, this may be a read error. V usage is TRBV25-1 and J usage is TRBJ1-1; a possible D gene is TRBD1 (5 bases). The CDR3 spans 15 residues. Germline-derived CDR1 and CDR2 are MGHDK and SYGVNS. The CDR3 DNA sequence: TGTGCCAGCGTAGAACAAGGGTCAGGGATACCTGAAGCTGTCTTT. This gives the protein CASVEQGSGIPEAVF.

The table lists this clonotype with many counts. The chain links TRBV20-1 to TRBJ1-4, with a possible D match to TRBD1 (5 bases). The CDR3 loop spans 13 amino acids. CDR1 DFQATT and CDR2 SNEGSKA come from the germline V gene (reference sequence). V lost 1 base to trimming and J lost 8 bases, with 11 bases between them. The CDR3: CSARVGTGEKLFF. In DNA form, the CDR3 reads TGCAGTGCTAGAGTCGGAACAGGAGAAAAACTGTTTTTT.

The chain carries TRBV29-1 and TRBJ2-7; TRBD2 matches at 7 bases. This CDR3 region has 12 residues. Germline values: CDR1 SQVTM, CDR2 ANQGSEA. V gave up 8 bases and J gave up 7 bases; unmatched junction bases: 11. CDR3 region: CSFSAGAWEQYF. DNA of the CDR3: TGCAGCTTTTCGGCGGGAGCTTGGGAGCAGTACTTC.

This clonotype was observed once. The chain recombines TRBV6-1 with TRBJ2-5; 8 positions agree with TRBD2. The V segment lost 8 bases and the J segment 5 bases; nucleotides outside the gene matches: 7. Germline V gives CDR1 MNHNS, CDR2 SASEGT. CDR3 size: 13 residues. CDR3 DNA sequence: TGTGCCAGCGGCGGGAGGTCAGCGGAGACCCAGTACTTC. Translation gives CASGGRSAETQYF.

In its sample, this clonotype was seen a few times. The chain recombines TRBV5-1 with TRBJ2-5; 8 bases map to TRBD2. The ends lost 3 bases at V and 5 bases at J; junction bases unmatched: 6. The CDR3 runs to 14 residues. The germline V gene encodes CDR1 SGHRS and CDR2 YFSETQ. The CDR3 sequence: CASSYLAGSETQYF. As DNA, the CDR3 is TGCGCCAGCAGCTACCTAGCGGGCAGTGAGACCCAGTACTTC.

The V call is TRBV2, the J call TRBJ1-1, with TRBD1 matching over 7 bases. CDR1 SNHLY and CDR2 FYNNEI come from the germline V gene. This CDR3 contains 18 residues. After removal of 3 bases from V and 0 bases from J, the junction contained 13 bases not matched to a gene. CDR3 DNA: TGTGCCAGCAGTGATATCTCCAGGGGGAAACGCATGAACACTGAAGCTTTCTTT. The encoded protein is CASSDISRGKRMNTEAFF.

A few counts support this clonotype. The chain links TRBV28 to TRBJ1-1; 11 bases match TRBD1. This CDR3 has 16 residues. Germline V gene lookup returns CDR1 MDHEN and CDR2 SYDVKM. J gave up 0 bases and V 4 bases, and 4 bases lay outside the gene matches. The CDR3 sequence: CASSSGTGGMNTEAFF. CDR3 coding DNA: TGTGCCAGCAGTTCCGGGACAGGGGGAATGAACACTGAAGCTTTCTTT.

This chain links TRBV12-3 or TRBV12-4 with TRBJ1-1; D is possibly TRBD1 (5 bases). The V and J ends lost 3 bases and 5 bases respectively, with 13 bases between them. This CDR3 contains 14 residues. CDR3 DNA: TGTGCCAGCAGTTTCGTTGGGGGGGGGACTGAAGCTTTCTTT. Protein sequence: CASSFVGGGTEAFF.

This chain links TRBV20-1 with TRBJ2-7, with TRBD1 matching over 8 bases. The V gene's germline CDR1 is DFQATT and CDR2 SNEGSKA (reference sequence). Losses at the gene ends were 6 bases for V and 2 bases for J; bases not matched to a gene: 6. There are 13 residues in the CDR3. This chain's CDR3 is CSAPIQGAYEQYF. CDR3 in DNA: TGCAGTGCACCTATACAGGGGGCCTACGAGCAGTACTTC.

Turning to this clonotype: Because it lacks the conserved phenylalanine or tryptophan at the end, this CDR3 is likely a read error. It is unclear where the CDR3 begins or ends on the DNA, so no DNA is shown, and the CDR3 is as TCRdb lists it. The V and J genes are TRBV20-1 and TRBJ2-6; TRBD1, as called in the table, went unchecked against the DNA. Germline V lookup: CDR1 DFQATT, CDR2 SNEGSKA (reference sequence). The CDR3 is made up of 9 amino acids, end residues included. The CDR3 is CSARGTVFT.

J is TRBJ1-5 and V is TRBV10-2; D uncertain. Germline CDR1 and CDR2: WSHSY and SAAADI. This CDR3 has 15 amino acids. Trimming removed 5 bases at V and 6 bases at J, with 17 bases between. The CDR3 coding sequence is TGCGCCAGCAGTTTTAGTATTGTGGGTGGTCAGCCCCAGCATTTT. Translated: CASSFSIVGGQPQHF.

There are many counts of this clonotype. The genes are TRBV7-9 and TRBJ1-5; 8 nucleotides match TRBD1. Unmatched junction bases numbered 8, after V lost 5 bases and J lost 5 bases. Germline V gene data show CDR1 as SEHNR and CDR2 as FQNEAQ (reference sequence). The CDR3 has 15 residues. The CDR3 sequence is CASSPPGTGYQPQHF. The CDR3 coding sequence is TGTGCCAGCAGCCCGCCTGGGACAGGCTATCAGCCCCAGCATTTT. The entire variable domain, with the rest obtained from reference TRBV7-9 and TRBJ1-5, is as follows: DTGVSQNPRHKITKRGQNVTFRCDPISEHNRLYWYRQTLGQGPEFLTYFQNEAQLEKSRLLSDRFSAERPKGSFSTLEIQRTEQGDSAMYLCASSPPGTGYQPQHFGDGTRLSIL.